The present TCR beta chain was sequenced within a study of cytomegalovirus exposure and HLA in healthy donors. In its sample, this clone was seen a few times. Antigen specificity is unknown. 13 Jbeta primers and 60 Vbeta primers were used for the PCR. The table came from immunoSEQ multiplex PCR; TCRdb's copy has only in-frame clones and leaves some out. Of 120,000 to 150,000 clones detected, roughly three fifths appear once; the ten largest clones hold roughly 6%. Study results and caveats: Association of a missense DCLRE1C variant with TCR beta V- and J-gene trimming was reported in a later analysis.

This TCR was recovered from a woman aged 55-70 years in good health and CMV-seronegative. The source material was PBMCs.

The CDR3, as DNA: TGTGCCACCAGCAGGGGATACAGGGGGGGAGATGAAAAACTGTTTTTT. Amino acid sequence: CATSRGYRGGDEKLFF. The chain joins TRBV15 to TRBJ1-4; TRBD1 matches 8 bases. Trimming at V came to 3 bases and at J to 6 bases, leaving 9 bases not matched to a gene. The CDR3 has 16 amino acids. The germline V gene has CDR1 LNHNV and CDR2 YYDKDF (reference sequence). The full variable domain, its missing parts supplied by reference TRBV15 and TRBJ1-4, is DAMVIQNPRYQVTQFGKPVTLSCSQTLNHNVMYWYQQKSSQAPKLLFHYYDKDFNNEADTPDNFQSRRPNTSFCFLDIRSPGLGDTAMYLCATSRGYRGGDEKLFFGSGTQLSVL.